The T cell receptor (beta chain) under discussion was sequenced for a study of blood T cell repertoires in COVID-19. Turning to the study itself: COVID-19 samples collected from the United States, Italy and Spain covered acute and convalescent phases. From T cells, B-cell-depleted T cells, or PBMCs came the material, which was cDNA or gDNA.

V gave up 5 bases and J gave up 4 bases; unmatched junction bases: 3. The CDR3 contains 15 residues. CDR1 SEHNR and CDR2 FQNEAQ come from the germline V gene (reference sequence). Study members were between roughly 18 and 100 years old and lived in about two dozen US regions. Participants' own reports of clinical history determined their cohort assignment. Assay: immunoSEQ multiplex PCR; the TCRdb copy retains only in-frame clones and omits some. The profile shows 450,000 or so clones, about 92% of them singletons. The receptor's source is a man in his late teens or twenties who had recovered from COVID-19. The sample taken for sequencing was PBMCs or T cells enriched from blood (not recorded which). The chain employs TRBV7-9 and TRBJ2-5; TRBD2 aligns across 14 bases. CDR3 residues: CASSSGLAGGETQYF. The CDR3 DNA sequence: TGTGCCAGCAGCAGCGGACTAGCGGGAGGAGAGACCCAGTACTTC.